This entry is about one TCR beta chain. J was trimmed by 11 bases and V by 5 bases; bases with no gene match: 17. This CDR3 contains 15 residues. Per germline, CDR1 LNHDA and CDR2 SQIVND (reference sequence). This specimen comes from a study of cytomegalovirus exposure and HLA in healthy donors. Primers included in the PCR were 60 Vbeta and 13 Jbeta primers. Method: immunoSEQ multiplex PCR; TCRdb's copy keeps in-frame clones and lacks some. The table records 200,000 to 250,000 clones, about 81% of them present only once. The V gene is TRBV19, the J gene TRBJ2-5; 7 bases are shared with TRBD2. The sequencing input was PBMCs. The TCR originated in a middle-aged woman in good health and CMV-seronegative. The DNA for the CDR3 is TGTGCCAGTAGTTTGCTGGGCGGGAGCTCGGGGGAGCAGTACTTC. Encoded protein: CASSLLGGSSGEQYF. Supplemented by reference TRBV19 and TRBJ2-5, the full variable domain reads DGGITQSPKYLFRKEGQNVTLSCEQNLNHDAMYWYRQDPGQGLRLIYYSQIVNDFQKGDIAEGYSVSREKKESFPLTVTSAQKNPTAFYLCASSLLGGSSGEQYFGPGTRLLVL.